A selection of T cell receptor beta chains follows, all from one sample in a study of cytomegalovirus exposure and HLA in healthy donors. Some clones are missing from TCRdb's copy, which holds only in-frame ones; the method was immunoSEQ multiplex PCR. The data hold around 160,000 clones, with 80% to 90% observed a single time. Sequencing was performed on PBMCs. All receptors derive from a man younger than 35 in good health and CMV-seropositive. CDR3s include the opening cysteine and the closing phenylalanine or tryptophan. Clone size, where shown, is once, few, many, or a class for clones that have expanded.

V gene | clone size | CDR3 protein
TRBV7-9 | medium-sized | CASSLLTSGGTDTQYF
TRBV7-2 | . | CASSPGTGAIYEQYF
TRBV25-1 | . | CASSAPGYNEQFF
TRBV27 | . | CASSLTGIGQPQHF
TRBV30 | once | CAWRIGGGADYGYTF
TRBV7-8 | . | CASTLDRVVETQYF
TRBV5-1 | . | CASSATGTGGLGRDEGAFF
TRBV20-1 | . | CSAILANEQFF
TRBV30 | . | CAWSVLTGELFF
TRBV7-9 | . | CSSSFLAGRRTDTQYF
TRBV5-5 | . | CASSWDSYEQYF
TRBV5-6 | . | CASTTLRMATGELFF
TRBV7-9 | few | CASSGRDRENEKLFF